The clone carrying this T cell receptor (beta chain) was seen ten or more times. What it binds is unknown. Compared with germline, one end of the junction differs, possibly owing to a read error. These data come from a study of neurological immune-mediated disorders. Study at large: In a group of about 34 multiple sclerosis patients, around 31 had the relapsing-remitting type and 3 had the secondary progressive type.

Whole-study findings and limits: Phylogenetic grouping placed 18 of 34 multiple sclerosis patients' repertoires in one related-CDR3 cluster, a possible signature. Patients with HTLV-1-associated myelopathy had the highest level of TCR clonal expansion, whereas patients with multiple sclerosis had the lowest level, falling beneath the level found in healthy controls. Neither clinical nor MRI features showed any association with the multiple sclerosis repertoire cluster, and the authors stated that larger cohorts are needed.

TCRdb redid the calling of the 5' RACE reads with MiXCR, one entry per CDR3 protein. The repertoire holds some 65,000 distinct CDR3 sequences, with around 5.2% as singletons. The CDR3 runs 14 residues. CDR1 and CDR2 from the germline V gene are DFQATT and SNEGSKA (reference sequence). Sequencing was carried out using PBMCs. This TCR was sampled from a woman in her 30s with multiple sclerosis. The rearrangement joins TRBV20-1 to TRBJ1-2; D remains ambiguous. Written as DNA, the CDR3 is TGCAGTGCTCTTCCCCCCACTATAGGGTATGACTACACCTTC. Amino acid sequence: CSALPPTIGYDYTF.